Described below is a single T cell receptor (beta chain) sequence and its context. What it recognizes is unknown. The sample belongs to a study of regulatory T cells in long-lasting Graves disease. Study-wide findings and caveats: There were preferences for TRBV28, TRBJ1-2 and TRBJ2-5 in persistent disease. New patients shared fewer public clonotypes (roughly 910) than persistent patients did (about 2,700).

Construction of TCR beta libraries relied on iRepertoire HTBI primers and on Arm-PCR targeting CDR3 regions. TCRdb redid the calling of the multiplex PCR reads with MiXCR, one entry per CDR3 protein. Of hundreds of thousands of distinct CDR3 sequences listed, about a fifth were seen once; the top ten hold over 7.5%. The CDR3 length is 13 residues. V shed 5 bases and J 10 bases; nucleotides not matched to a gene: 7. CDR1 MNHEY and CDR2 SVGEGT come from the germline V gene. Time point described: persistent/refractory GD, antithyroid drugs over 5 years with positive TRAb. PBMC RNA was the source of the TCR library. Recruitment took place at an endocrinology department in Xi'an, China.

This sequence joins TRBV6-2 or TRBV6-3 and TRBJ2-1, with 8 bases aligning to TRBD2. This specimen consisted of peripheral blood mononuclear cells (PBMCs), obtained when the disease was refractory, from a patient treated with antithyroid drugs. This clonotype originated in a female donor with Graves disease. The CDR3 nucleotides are TGTGCCAGCAGTATAGCGGGAACTGGAGAGCAGTTCTTC. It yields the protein CASSIAGTGEQFF.